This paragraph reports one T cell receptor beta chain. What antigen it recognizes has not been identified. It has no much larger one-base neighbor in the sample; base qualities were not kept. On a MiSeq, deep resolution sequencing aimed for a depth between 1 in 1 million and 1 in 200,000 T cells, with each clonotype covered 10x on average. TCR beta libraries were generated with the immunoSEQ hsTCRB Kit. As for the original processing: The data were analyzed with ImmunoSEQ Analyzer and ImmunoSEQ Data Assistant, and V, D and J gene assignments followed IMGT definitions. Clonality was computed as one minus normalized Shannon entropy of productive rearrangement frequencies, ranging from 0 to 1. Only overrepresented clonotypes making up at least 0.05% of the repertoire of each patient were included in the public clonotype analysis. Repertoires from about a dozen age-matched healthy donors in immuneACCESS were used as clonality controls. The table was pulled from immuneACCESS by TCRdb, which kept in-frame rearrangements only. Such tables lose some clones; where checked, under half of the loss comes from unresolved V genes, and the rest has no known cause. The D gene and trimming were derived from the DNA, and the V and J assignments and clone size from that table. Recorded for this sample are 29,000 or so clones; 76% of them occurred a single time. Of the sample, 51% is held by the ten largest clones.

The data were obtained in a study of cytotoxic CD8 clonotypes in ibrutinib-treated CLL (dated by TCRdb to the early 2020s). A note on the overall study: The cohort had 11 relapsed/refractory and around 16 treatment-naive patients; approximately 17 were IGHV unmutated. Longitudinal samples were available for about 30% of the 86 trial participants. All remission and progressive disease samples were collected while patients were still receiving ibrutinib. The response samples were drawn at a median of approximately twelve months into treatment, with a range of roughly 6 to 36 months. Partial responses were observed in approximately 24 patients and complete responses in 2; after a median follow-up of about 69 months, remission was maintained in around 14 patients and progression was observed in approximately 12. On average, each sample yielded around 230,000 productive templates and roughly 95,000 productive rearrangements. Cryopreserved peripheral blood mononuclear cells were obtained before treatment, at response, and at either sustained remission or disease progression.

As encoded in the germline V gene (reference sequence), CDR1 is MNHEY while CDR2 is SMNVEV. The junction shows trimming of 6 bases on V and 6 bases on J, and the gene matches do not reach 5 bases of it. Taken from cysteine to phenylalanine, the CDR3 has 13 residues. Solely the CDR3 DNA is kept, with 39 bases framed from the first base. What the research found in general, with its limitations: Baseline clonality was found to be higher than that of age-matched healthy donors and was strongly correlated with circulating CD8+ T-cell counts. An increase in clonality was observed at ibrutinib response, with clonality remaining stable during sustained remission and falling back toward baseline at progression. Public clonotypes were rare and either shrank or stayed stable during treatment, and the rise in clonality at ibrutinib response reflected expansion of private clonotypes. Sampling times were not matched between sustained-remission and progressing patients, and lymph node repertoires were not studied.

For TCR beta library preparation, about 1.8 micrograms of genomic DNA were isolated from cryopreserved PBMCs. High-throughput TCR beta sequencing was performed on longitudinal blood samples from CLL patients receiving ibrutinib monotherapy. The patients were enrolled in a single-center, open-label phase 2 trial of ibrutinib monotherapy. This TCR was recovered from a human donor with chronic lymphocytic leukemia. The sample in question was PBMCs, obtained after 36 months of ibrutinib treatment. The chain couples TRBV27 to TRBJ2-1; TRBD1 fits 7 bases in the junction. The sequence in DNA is TGTGCCAGCAGAGAGACAGGGTTCAATGAGCAGTTCTTC. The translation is CASRETGFNEQFF.